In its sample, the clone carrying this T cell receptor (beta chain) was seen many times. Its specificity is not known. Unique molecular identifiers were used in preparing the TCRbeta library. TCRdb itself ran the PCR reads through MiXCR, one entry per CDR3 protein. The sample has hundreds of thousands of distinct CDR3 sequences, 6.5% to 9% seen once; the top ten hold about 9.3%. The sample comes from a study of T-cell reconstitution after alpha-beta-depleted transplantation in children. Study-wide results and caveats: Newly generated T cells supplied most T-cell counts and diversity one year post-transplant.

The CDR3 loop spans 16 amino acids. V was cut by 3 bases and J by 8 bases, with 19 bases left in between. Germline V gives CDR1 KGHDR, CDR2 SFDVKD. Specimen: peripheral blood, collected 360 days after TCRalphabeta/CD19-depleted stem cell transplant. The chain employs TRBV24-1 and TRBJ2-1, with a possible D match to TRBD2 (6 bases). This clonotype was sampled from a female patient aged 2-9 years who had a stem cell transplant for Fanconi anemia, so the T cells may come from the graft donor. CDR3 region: CATSDRRDPREDEQFF. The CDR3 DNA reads TGTGCCACCAGTGATCGGCGGGACCCAAGGGAGGATGAGCAGTTCTTC.